Presented here are 21 T cell receptor beta chains from one specimen sequenced in a study of blood T cell repertoires in COVID-19. Data came from immunoSEQ multiplex PCR; TCRdb stores just in-frame clones and leaves some out. The data hold about 330,000 clones, with about 87% observed a single time. Sequencing was carried out using PBMCs or T cells enriched from blood (not recorded which). Receptors were obtained from a man aged 30 to 39 who had recovered from COVID-19.

This sequence joins TRBV9 and TRBJ2-2; 8 bases line up with TRBD1. The V gene end was trimmed by 3 bases and the J gene end by 1 base; junction bases not matched to a gene: 5. CDR1 SGDLS and CDR2 YYNGEE come from the germline V gene. The CDR3 is 16 residues long. The CDR3 protein is CASSGDRGLNTGELFF. The DNA of the CDR3 is TGTGCCAGCAGCGGTGACAGGGGCCTGAACACCGGGGAGCTGTTTTTT.

This chain joins TRBV30 and TRBJ1-2, with a possible D match to TRBD1 (5 bases). V was shortened by 2 bases and J by 6 bases, with 16 bases between the two germline ends. Germline V lookup: CDR1 GTSNPN, CDR2 SVGIG (reference sequence). This CDR3 region has 14 residues. The CDR3 DNA sequence: TGTGCCTGGAGTATAAGGGAGGGGCCGAATGGCTACACCTTC. Protein: CAWSIREGPNGYTF.

This clone came up a few times. The genes are TRBV30 and TRBJ1-5, with TRBD1 matching 10 bases. Trimming took 4 bases from V and 2 from J; bases not matched to a gene: 5. The germline CDR1 and CDR2 sequences are GTSNPN and SVGIG (reference sequence). This CDR3 has 15 residues. As DNA, the CDR3 is TGTGCCTGGAACTTAGGGACAGGGGGCAATCAGCCCCAGCATTTT. Translating it yields CAWNLGTGGNQPQHF.

The chain employs TRBV28 and TRBJ1-4; 8 bases map to TRBD1. The CDR3 extends over 14 amino acids. The trim removed 7 bases at V and 8 bases at J, leaving 9 bases unmatched. The germline V gene encodes CDR1 MDHEN and CDR2 SYDVKM. For the CDR3, the DNA is TGTGCCAGCAACCGACAGGGGAGTAACGAAAAACTGTTTTTT. Its translation is CASNRQGSNEKLFF. The whole variable domain, filled in from reference TRBV28 and TRBJ1-4, reads DVKVTQSSRYLVKRTGEKVFLECVQDMDHENMFWYRQDPGLGLRLIYFSYDVKMKEKGDIPEGYSVSREKKERFSLILESASTNQTSMYLCASNRQGSNEKLFFGSGTQLSVL.

The V gene is TRBV10-3, the J gene TRBJ2-7; tentatively, D is TRBD1 (6 bases). Trimming stripped 10 bases from V and 0 bases from J, with 13 bases between. CDR1 and CDR2 from the germline V gene are ENHRY and SYGVKD. The CDR3 is made up of 13 amino acids. The chain's CDR3 is CATRGSSSYEQYF. CDR3 DNA: TGTGCCACCAGGGGCAGCAGCTCCTACGAGCAGTACTTC.

The chain recombines TRBV6-1 with TRBJ1-4; D remains ambiguous. The germline gives CDR1 MNHNS, CDR2 SASEGT. This CDR3 region has 12 residues. The V end was cut by 3 bases, the J end by 5 bases, with 4 bases between. The CDR3 reads CASSERNEKLFF. DNA for the CDR3: TGTGCCAGCAGTGAGAGAAATGAAAAACTGTTTTTT.

This clone was observed a handful of times. The genes are TRBV7-2 and TRBJ2-3; TRBD1 is a possible D gene (6 bases). V was trimmed by 5 bases and J by 0 bases, leaving 12 bases between them. From germline, CDR1 is SGHTA and CDR2 FQGNSA. The CDR3 extends over 15 amino acids. The CDR3 coding sequence is TGTGCCAGCAGCAAAAGGGGACAAAGCACAGATACGCAGTATTTT. The encoded protein is CASSKRGQSTDTQYF.

In DNA form, the CDR3 reads TGTGCCATCAGTGCCGACATCAATCAGCCCCAGCATTTT. Its protein product is CAISADINQPQHF. This chain uses TRBV10-3 with TRBJ1-5, with unresolved D. The germline CDR1 and CDR2 sequences are ENHRY and SYGVKD. Deletions cut 4 bases from V and 3 bases from J, with 7 bases between. The CDR3 extends over 13 amino acids.

V usage is TRBV2 and J usage is TRBJ1-4; the match to TRBD1 covers 8 bases. The CDR3 runs to 13 residues. Germline-derived CDR1 and CDR2 are SNHLY and FYNNEI. The trim removed 7 bases at V and 8 bases at J, leaving 6 bases unmatched. This chain's CDR3 is CASTGGMGEKLFF. The CDR3 DNA reads as TGTGCCAGCACAGGGGGCATGGGGGAAAAACTGTTTTTT. Supplemented by reference TRBV2 and TRBJ1-4, the full variable domain reads EPEVTQTPSHQVTQMGQEVILRCVPISNHLYFYWYRQILGQKVEFLVSFYNNEISEKSEIFDDQFSVERPDGSNFTLKIRSTKLEDSAMYFCASTGGMGEKLFFGSGTQLSVL.

The chain has TRBV7-3 and TRBJ1-6, with D maybe TRBD1 (5 bases). The CDR3 has 18 residues. CDR1 and CDR2 from the germline V gene are SGHTA and FQGTGA. V lost 5 bases and J lost 0, with 17 bases in between. The CDR3 loop reads CASSAHSRGSSYNSPLHF. CDR3 in DNA: TGTGCCAGCAGCGCACACTCTCGGGGGAGCTCCTATAATTCACCCCTCCACTTT.

The chain couples TRBV6-2 or TRBV6-3 to TRBJ1-3, with 7 bases aligning to TRBD1. The CDR3 spans 16 residues. Per the germline V gene, CDR1 is MNHEY and CDR2 is SVGEGT. V lost 5 bases to trimming and J lost 4 bases; unmatched junction nucleotides: 11. The chain's CDR3 is CASSPPRTGSGNTIYF. The DNA for the CDR3 is TGTGCCAGCAGTCCACCAAGGACAGGCTCGGGAAACACCATATATTTT.

The chain combines TRBV5-5 with TRBJ1-3; 7 bases fit TRBD1. Trimming took 3 bases from V and 3 from J; bases not matched to a gene: 3. Germline assignment: CDR1 SGHKS and CDR2 YYEKEE (reference sequence). The CDR3 is 14 amino acids. The CDR3 nucleotides are TGTGCCAGCAGCTCACGGACAGGTGGAAACACCATATATTTT. Translation: CASSSRTGGNTIYF.

V and J are TRBV7-9 and TRBJ1-6; unclear D gene. There are 12 residues in the CDR3. Trimming removed 5 bases from V and 5 bases from J, with 4 bases in between. Germline assignment: CDR1 SEHNR and CDR2 FQNEAQ (reference sequence). CDR3 region: CASSEDNSPLHF. The CDR3 DNA reads TGTGCCAGCAGCGAGGATAATTCACCCCTCCACTTT.

V and J are TRBV7-9 and TRBJ1-5; perhaps TRBD1 as D (6 bases). The V end lost 5 bases, the J end lost 3 bases, and 11 bases lay between the germline ends. This CDR3 region has 14 residues. From germline, CDR1 is SEHNR and CDR2 FQNEAQ (reference sequence). The CDR3 DNA reads TGTGCCAGCAGCCTACAGGGAAACAATCAGCCCCAGCATTTT. Translating gives CASSLQGNNQPQHF.

The rearrangement links TRBV19 to TRBJ1-1; no clear D. The CDR3 covers 16 residues. CDR1 is LNHDA and CDR2 is SQIVND in the germline V gene (reference sequence). Between the trimmed V and J ends, which lost 3 bases and 0 bases, there was a span of 14 bases. CDR3 in amino acids: CASSITPGGMNTEAFF. CDR3 coding DNA: TGTGCCAGTAGTATTACCCCAGGTGGAATGAACACTGAAGCTTTCTTT.

The chain is built from TRBV3-1 (or the pseudogene TRBV3-2) and TRBJ2-5; TRBD2 matches at 10 bases. Germline V gene sequence: CDR1 LGHDT, CDR2 YNNKEL (reference sequence). Losses at the gene ends were 5 bases for V and 4 bases for J; bases not matched to a gene: 16. This CDR3 has 18 amino acids. CDR3 sequence reads: CASSSTRALAGVVETQYF. The CDR3 bases are TGTGCCAGCAGCTCCACGAGGGCCCTAGCGGGGGTGGTAGAGACCCAGTACTTC.

This clone appeared once. This chain links TRBV27 with TRBJ2-7; D might be TRBD1 (6 bases). Trimming left V 5 bases short and J 2 bases short, with 13 bases between. The CDR3 runs to 14 residues. Per the germline V gene, CDR1 is MNHEY and CDR2 is SMNVEV (reference sequence). CDR3 in amino acids: CASSTGTNPYEQYF. Here the CDR3 DNA reads TGTGCCAGCAGTACCGGGACAAATCCCTACGAGCAGTACTTC.

The CDR3 DNA is TGTGCCAGCAGCTTAGTAGGCGGGGGGTACACAGATACGCAGTATTTT. Residues: CASSLVGGGYTDTQYF. The chain carries TRBV13 and TRBJ2-3; 8 bases are shared with TRBD2. CDR1 and CDR2 from the germline V gene are PRHDT and FYEKMQ (reference sequence). V gave up 1 base and J gave up 2 bases; unmatched junction bases: 5. This CDR3 contains 16 residues.

V gene TRBV15 combines with J gene TRBJ1-3; D gene uncertain. Trimming stripped 1 base from V and 4 bases from J, with 5 bases between. The germline gives CDR1 LNHNV, CDR2 YYDKDF (reference sequence). This CDR3 is built from 13 residues. CDR3: CATSRVEGNTIYF. DNA of the CDR3: TGTGCCACCAGCAGAGTCGAGGGAAACACCATATATTTT.

This chain uses TRBV30 with TRBJ1-1; D is unclear. The CDR3 runs to 14 residues. Deletions cut 1 base from V and 0 bases from J, with 9 bases between. The V gene's germline CDR1 is GTSNPN and CDR2 SVGIG (reference sequence). The CDR3 DNA reads as TGTGCCTGGAGTGGACTCGCGATGAACACTGAAGCTTTCTTT. This translates into CAWSGLAMNTEAFF.

This sequence joins TRBV24-1 and TRBJ2-1, with TRBD2 identical over 10 bases. The germline V gene encodes CDR1 KGHDR and CDR2 SFDVKD. The CDR3 is 15 amino acids. V was pared by 3 bases and J by 3 bases, with 1 base of the junction left unmatched. The CDR3 coding sequence is TGTGCCACCAGTGATCTAGCGGGGGACTACAATGAGCAGTTCTTC. The encoded protein is CATSDLAGDYNEQFF.